This is a list of T cell receptor beta chains from one sample in a study of CDR3 diversity in severe acne. TCRdb analysed the PCR reads with MiXCR anew, one entry per CDR3 protein. The table records over 70,000 distinct CDR3 sequences, over 40% of them present only once. Material for sequencing was blood. The receptors come from a male donor in good health, without acne. Both conserved end residues are part of each CDR3. The D gene is left open where the match is weak. Clone size, where shown, is once, few, many, or a class for clones that have expanded.

d_call,j_call,v_call,clone_size,cdr3_nt,cdr3_aa
.,TRBJ2-1,TRBV6-5,many,TGTGCCAGCAGTTACAAGGACCCAACCTACAATGAGCAGTTCTTC,CASSYKDPTYNEQFF
.,TRBJ1-2,TRBV12-3/TRBV12-4,few,TGTGCCAGCAGTTTGTCGGGGCCCTATGGCTACACCTTC,CASSLSGPYGYTF
.,TRBJ2-7,TRBV5-1,few,.,CARQLFTSVPPKDGQESSYEQYF
TRBD2,TRBJ2-5,TRBV30,many,TGTGCCTGGAGTGCCGGGACTAGCAAGCAAGAGACCCAGTACTTC,CAWSAGTSKQETQYF
.,TRBJ1-1,TRBV20-1,medium-sized,TGCAGTGCTCTCACCACGGGCACTGAAGCTTTCTTT,CSALTTGTEAFF
.,TRBJ2-7,TRBV19,.,TGTGCCAGTAGTATAGACGGACGGGTGCACGAGCAGTACTTC,CASSIDGRVHEQYF
.,TRBJ1-1,TRBV5-1,.,TGCGCCAGCAGCTTGAGAAGGGGCACTGAAGCTTTCTTT,CASSLRRGTEAFF
TRBD1,TRBJ2-7,TRBV7-8,many,TGTGCCAGCAGCTTAGTAACCGGGACAGGGGACTACGAGCAGTACTTC,CASSLVTGTGDYEQYF
.,TRBJ2-7,TRBV24-1,.,TGTGCCACGTCGGAGGGGTACGAGCAGTACTTC,CATSEGYEQYF
TRBD1,TRBJ1-4,TRBV5-1,few,TGCGCCAGCAGCTCCCAGGGGGCGCGATCTGAAAAACTGTTTTTT,CASSSQGARSEKLFF
.,TRBJ2-2,TRBV30,many,TGTGCCTGGAGTATCACGAACACCGGGGAGCTGTTTTTT,CAWSITNTGELFF
.,TRBJ1-2,TRBV20-1,.,TGCAGTGCCCCTTGGGAGGGCGGGTATGGCTACACCTTC,CSAPWEGGYGYTF
.,TRBJ1-4,TRBV15,.,TGTGCCACCAGCGATGGGTATTTAACAACTAATGAAAAACTGTTTTTT,CATSDGYLTTNEKLFF
TRBD2,TRBJ2-5,TRBV13,.,TGTGCCAGCAGCTTAGTGGGTAGCGGGAGCGGAGAGACCCAGTACTTC,CASSLVGSGSGETQYF
TRBD1,TRBJ1-2,TRBV7-9,.,TGTGCCAGCAGCTTACCACAGGGGGCGGGTGGCTACACCTTC,CASSLPQGAGGYTF
.,TRBJ1-1,TRBV5-4,.,TGTGCCAGCAGCACCCTGGACACTGAAGCTTTCTTT,CASSTLDTEAFF
TRBD1,TRBJ1-2,TRBV29-1,many,TGCAGCGTTGAACGACGGACAGGGGGGAACTATGGCTACACCTTC,CSVERRTGGNYGYTF
TRBD1,TRBJ1-6,TRBV18,many,TGTGCCAGCTCACCAAACCCAGGGGGCACGACACCCCTCCACTTT,CASSPNPGGTTPLHF
.,TRBJ1-1,TRBV14,many,TGTGCCAGCAGCCAGGGCGCTGAAGCTTTCTTT,CASSQGAEAFF
TRBD2,TRBJ2-7,TRBV20-1,.,TGCAGTGCTCGACTAGCGGGGTACGAGCAGTACTTC,CSARLAGYEQYF
.,TRBJ1-4,TRBV15,.,TGTGCCACCAGCAGAGGCCATCCAGGGAGAACTAATGAAAAACTGTTTTTT,CATSRGHPGRTNEKLFF
.,TRBJ2-2,TRBV29-1,.,TGCAGCGTCAGGTCAGGGTTTTTGGGCACCGGGGAGCTGTTTTTT,CSVRSGFLGTGELFF
.,TRBJ2-7,TRBV11-1,.,TGTGCCAGCAGCTTAGGGGCCACCTCCTACGAGCAGTACTTC,CASSLGATSYEQYF
.,TRBJ2-5,TRBV29-1,many,TGCAGCGTGGACGACAGTAAAGAGACCCAGTACTTC,CSVDDSKETQYF
TRBD1,TRBJ2-7,TRBV29-1,.,TGCAGCGTTTCCGGGACAGGCGCCTACGAGCAGTACTTC,CSVSGTGAYEQYF
.,TRBJ2-7,TRBV10-3,.,TGTGCCACCAGTGAGGGAGCTCGGGGTTCGGGGGAGCAGTACTTC,CATSEGARGSGEQYF
.,TRBJ1-2,TRBV7-9,few,TGTGCCAGCAGCCGAAACTATGGCTACACCTTC,CASSRNYGYTF
.,TRBJ2-7,TRBV6-5,.,TGTGCCAGCAGTTACGCGAAGGGTCTGCACGAGCAGTACTTC,CASSYAKGLHEQYF
.,TRBJ1-5,TRBV19,many,TGTGCCAGTAGTATAAGCGGGGGAGGTCAGCCCCAGCATTTT,CASSISGGGQPQHF
.,TRBJ2-7,TRBV28,.,TGTGCCAGCAGTTTCGACTTTCAGCAGTACTTC,CASSFDFQQYF
.,TRBJ1-4,TRBV20-1,few,TGCAGTGCACAACAGGGCAGGGGTAATGAAAAACTGTTTTTT,CSAQQGRGNEKLFF